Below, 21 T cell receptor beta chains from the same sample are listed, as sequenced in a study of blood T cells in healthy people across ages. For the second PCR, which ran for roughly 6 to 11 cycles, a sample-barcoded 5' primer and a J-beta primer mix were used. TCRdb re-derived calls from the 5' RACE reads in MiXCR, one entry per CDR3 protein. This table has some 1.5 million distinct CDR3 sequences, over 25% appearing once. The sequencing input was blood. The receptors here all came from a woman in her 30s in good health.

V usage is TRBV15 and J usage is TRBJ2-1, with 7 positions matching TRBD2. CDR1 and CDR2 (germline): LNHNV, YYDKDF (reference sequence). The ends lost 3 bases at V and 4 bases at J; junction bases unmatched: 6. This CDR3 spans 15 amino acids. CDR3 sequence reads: CATSSGGRGYNEQFF. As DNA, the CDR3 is TGTGCCACCAGCAGCGGGGGGAGAGGGTACAATGAGCAGTTCTTC.

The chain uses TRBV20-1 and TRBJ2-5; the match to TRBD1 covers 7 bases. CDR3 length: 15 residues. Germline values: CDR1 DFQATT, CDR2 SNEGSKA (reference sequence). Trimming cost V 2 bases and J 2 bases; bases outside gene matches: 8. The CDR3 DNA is TGCAGTGCTAGATCCCGGGACAGCGTTCAAGAGACCCAGTACTTC. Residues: CSARSRDSVQETQYF.

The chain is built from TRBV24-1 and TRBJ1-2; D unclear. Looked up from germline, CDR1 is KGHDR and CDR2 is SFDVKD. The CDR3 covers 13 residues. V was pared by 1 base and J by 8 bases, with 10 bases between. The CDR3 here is CATSDLEFWGYTF. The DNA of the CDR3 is TGTGCCACCAGTGATTTAGAGTTTTGGGGCTACACCTTC.

CDR3 sequence: CASSLTGGSADTQYF. CDR3 nucleotide sequence: TGCGCCAGCAGCTTGACGGGAGGGTCCGCAGATACGCAGTATTTT. The chain joins TRBV5-1 to TRBJ2-3, with TRBD2 identical over 8 bases. This CDR3 contains 15 residues. Germline trimming cut 1 base from V and 4 bases from J; bases unmatched to any gene: 5. Looked up from germline, CDR1 is SGHRS and CDR2 is YFSETQ. The variable domain in full, with the rest retrieved from reference TRBV5-1 and TRBJ2-3, is KAGVTQTPRYLIKTRGQQVTLSCSPISGHRSVSWYQQTPGQGLQFLFEYFSETQRNKGNFPGRFSGRQFSNSRSEMNVSTLELGDSALYLCASSLTGGSADTQYFGPGTRLTVL.

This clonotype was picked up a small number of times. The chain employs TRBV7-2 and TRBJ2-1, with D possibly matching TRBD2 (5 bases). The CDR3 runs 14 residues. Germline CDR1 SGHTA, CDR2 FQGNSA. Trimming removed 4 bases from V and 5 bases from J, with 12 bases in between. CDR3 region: CASSSMRADNEQFF. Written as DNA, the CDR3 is TGTGCCAGCAGCTCCATGAGAGCGGACAATGAGCAGTTCTTC.

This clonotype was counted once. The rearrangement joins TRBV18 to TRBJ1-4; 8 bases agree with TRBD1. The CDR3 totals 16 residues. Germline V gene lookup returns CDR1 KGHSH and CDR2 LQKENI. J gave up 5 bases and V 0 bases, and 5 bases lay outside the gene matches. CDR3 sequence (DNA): TGTGCCAGCTCACCACCAGGGACAGGCCGGAATGAAAAACTGTTTTTT. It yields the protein CASSPPGTGRNEKLFF.

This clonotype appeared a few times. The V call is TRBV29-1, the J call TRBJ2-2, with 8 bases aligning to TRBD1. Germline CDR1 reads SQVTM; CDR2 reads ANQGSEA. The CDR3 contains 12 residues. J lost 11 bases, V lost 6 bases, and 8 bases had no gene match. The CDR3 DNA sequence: TGCAGCGTGACAGGGGAGTGGAGAGAGCTGTTTTTT. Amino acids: CSVTGEWRELFF.

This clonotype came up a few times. The CDR3 DNA sequence: TGTGCCAGCAGCCCCCCTGGAGGGGGCATTCAGTACTTC. It encodes CASSPPGGGIQYF. The rearrangement joins TRBV7-9 to TRBJ2-4; the D call may be TRBD1 or TRBD2 (6 bases each). CDR1 SEHNR and CDR2 FQNEAQ come from the germline V gene (reference sequence). The CDR3 sequence is 13 residues long. The ends were cut back, 5 bases at V and 9 bases at J, with 14 bases in the middle.

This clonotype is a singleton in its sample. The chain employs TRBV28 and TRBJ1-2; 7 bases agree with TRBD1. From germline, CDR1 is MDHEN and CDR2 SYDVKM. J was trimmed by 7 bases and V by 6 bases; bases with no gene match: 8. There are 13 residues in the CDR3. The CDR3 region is CASSVDRNCGYTF. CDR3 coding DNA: TGTGCCAGCAGCGTGGACAGGAATTGTGGCTACACCTTC.

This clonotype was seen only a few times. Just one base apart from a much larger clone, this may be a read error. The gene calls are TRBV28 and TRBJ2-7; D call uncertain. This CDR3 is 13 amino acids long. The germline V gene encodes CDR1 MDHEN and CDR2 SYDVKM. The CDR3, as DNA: TGTGCCAGCCGCAACCCCCAGGCATACGGGCAGTACTTC. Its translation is CASRNPQAYGQYF.

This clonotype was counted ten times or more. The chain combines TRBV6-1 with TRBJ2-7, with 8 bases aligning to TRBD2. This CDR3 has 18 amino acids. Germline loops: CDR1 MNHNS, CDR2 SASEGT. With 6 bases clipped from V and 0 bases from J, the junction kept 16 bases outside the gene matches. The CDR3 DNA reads TGTGCCAGCAGAGCTCCCTCTTTGATGCGGGGGGCCTCCTACGAGCAGTACTTC. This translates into CASRAPSLMRGASYEQYF.

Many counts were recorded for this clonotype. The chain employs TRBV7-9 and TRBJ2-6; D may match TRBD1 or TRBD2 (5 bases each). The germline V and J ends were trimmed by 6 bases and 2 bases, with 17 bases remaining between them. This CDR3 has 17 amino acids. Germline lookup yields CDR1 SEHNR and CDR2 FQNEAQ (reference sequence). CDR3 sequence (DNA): TGTGCCAGCAGTTCAATTCAGGGACCGGCTGGGGCCAACGTCCTGACTTTC. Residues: CASSSIQGPAGANVLTF.

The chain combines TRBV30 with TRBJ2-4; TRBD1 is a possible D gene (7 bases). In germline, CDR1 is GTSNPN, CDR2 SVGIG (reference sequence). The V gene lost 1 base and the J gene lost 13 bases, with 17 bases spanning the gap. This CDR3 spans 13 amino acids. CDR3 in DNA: TGTGCCTGGAGTGGAACGAGCAGGGGGGAGCAGTACTTC. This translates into CAWSGTSRGEQYF.

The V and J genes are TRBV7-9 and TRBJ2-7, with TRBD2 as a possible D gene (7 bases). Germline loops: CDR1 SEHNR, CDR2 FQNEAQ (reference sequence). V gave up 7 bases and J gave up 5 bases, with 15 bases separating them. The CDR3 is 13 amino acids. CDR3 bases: TGTGCCAGCAAGGAACCCGGGGGGCACGAGCAGTACTTC. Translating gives CASKEPGGHEQYF.

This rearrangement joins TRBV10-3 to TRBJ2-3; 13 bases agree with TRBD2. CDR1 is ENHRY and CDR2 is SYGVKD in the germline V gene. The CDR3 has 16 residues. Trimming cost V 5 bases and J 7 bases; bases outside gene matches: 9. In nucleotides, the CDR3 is TGTGCCATCAGTCCTTCCGGGACTAGCGGGGAACATACGCAGTATTTT. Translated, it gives CAISPSGTSGEHTQYF.

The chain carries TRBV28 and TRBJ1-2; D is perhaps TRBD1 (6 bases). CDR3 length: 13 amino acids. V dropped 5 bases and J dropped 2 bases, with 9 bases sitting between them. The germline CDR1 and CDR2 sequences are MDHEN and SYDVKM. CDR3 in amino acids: CASSTGFNYGYTF. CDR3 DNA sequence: TGTGCCAGCAGTACAGGGTTCAACTATGGCTACACCTTC.

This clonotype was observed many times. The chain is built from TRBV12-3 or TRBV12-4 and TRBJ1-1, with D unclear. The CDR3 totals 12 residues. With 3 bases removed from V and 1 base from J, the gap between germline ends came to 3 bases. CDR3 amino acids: CASSFENTEAFF. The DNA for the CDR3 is TGTGCCAGCAGTTTCGAGAACACTGAAGCTTTCTTT.

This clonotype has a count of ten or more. The CDR3 reads CSAPVGQASEQYF. The CDR3 nucleotides read TGCAGTGCCCCCGTTGGCCAAGCCTCCGAGCAGTACTTC. This sequence joins TRBV20-1 and TRBJ2-7; D unresolved. Trimming left V 6 bases short and J 6 bases short, with 18 bases between. Germline V lookup: CDR1 DFQATT, CDR2 SNEGSKA (reference sequence). The CDR3 runs to 13 residues.

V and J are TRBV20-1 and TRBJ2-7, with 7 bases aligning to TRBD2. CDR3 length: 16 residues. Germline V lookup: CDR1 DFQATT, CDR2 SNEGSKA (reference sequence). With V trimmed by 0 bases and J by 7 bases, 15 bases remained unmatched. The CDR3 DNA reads TGCAGTGCTAGAGAAGGCGGGAGAGCCAGCAGTACAGAGCAGTACTTC. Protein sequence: CSAREGGRASSTEQYF.

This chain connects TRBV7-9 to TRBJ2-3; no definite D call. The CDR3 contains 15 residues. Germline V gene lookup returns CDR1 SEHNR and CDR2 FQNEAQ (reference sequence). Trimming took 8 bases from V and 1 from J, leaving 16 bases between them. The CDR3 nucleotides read TGTGCCAGCTCGATGAACCGGGCGGGCACAGATACGCAGTATTTT. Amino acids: CASSMNRAGTDTQYF.

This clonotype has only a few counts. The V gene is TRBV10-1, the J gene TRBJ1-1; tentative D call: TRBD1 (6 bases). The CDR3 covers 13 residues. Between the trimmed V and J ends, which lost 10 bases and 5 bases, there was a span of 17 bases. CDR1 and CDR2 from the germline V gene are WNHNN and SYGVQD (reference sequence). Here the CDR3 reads CATRLDSRTEAFF. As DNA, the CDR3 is TGCGCCACCCGGCTGGACAGTCGGACTGAAGCTTTCTTT.